Listed below are T cell receptor beta chains from one sample, sequenced in a study of T cell changes during pregnancy in multiple sclerosis. The table came from immunoSEQ multiplex PCR; TCRdb's copy has only in-frame clones and leaves some out. Among almost 65,000 clones, about 92% were seen once, and the ten largest hold about 2.5%. This sample comprised peripheral blood, obtained in the first trimester of pregnancy. The source of these receptors is a female donor with multiple sclerosis, enrolled in a pregnancy study. CDR3s include the opening cysteine and the closing phenylalanine or tryptophan. A D gene is named only where the DNA matches it firmly. Some rows mark clone size as missing; the rest say once, few, many or name a class of expanded clone.

cdr3_length,d_call,clone_size,v_call,j_call,cdr3_aa,cdr3_nt
16,NA,NA,TRBV5-6,TRBJ2-2,CASSKGQTPGTGELFF,TGTGCCAGCAGCAAAGGACAGACTCCGGGCACCGGGGAGCTGTTTTTT
13,NA,NA,TRBV18,TRBJ2-3,CASSPPPGDTQYF,TGTGCCAGCTCACCACCCCCGGGGGATACGCAGTATTTT
17,TRBD2,NA,TRBV28,TRBJ2-5,CASSFGLAEPLRETQYF,TGTGCCAGCAGTTTCGGACTAGCGGAGCCCCTACGGGAGACCCAGTACTTC
14,TRBD2,NA,TRBV5-1,TRBJ2-7,CASSLGQREVEQYF,TGCGCCAGCAGCTTAGGGCAGCGGGAGGTCGAGCAGTACTTC
14,NA,NA,TRBV29-1,TRBJ2-7,CSVESEAADYEQYF,TGCAGCGTTGAAAGTGAAGCAGCGGACTACGAGCAGTACTTC
15,TRBD2,NA,TRBV6-1,TRBJ2-2,CASSEGAGGGGELFF,TGTGCCAGCAGTGAAGGCGCGGGGGGCGGCGGGGAGCTGTTTTTT
15,TRBD2,NA,TRBV6-1,TRBJ2-7,CASSAGLAAGYEQYF,TGTGCCAGCAGTGCCGGACTAGCGGCAGGCTACGAGCAGTACTTC
12,NA,NA,TRBV6-5,TRBJ2-2,CASSYLTGELFF,TGTGCCAGCAGTTACCTCACCGGGGAGCTGTTTTTT
17,NA,NA,TRBV25-1,TRBJ2-7,CASSPIGERMEPYEQYF,TGTGCCAGCAGTCCCATTGGTGAGCGGATGGAACCCTACGAGCAGTACTTC
13,NA,once,TRBV18,TRBJ2-2,CASSKQGSGELFF,TGTGCCAGCTCGAAACAGGGCTCCGGGGAGCTGTTTTTT
13,TRBD1,NA,TRBV10-3,TRBJ1-4,CASRDSPNEKLFF,TGTGCCAGCCGGGACAGCCCTAATGAAAAACTGTTTTTT
15,NA,NA,TRBV7-2,TRBJ2-3,CASSSAVVGTDTQYF,TGTGCCAGCAGCTCAGCGGTAGTTGGCACAGATACGCAGTATTTT
15,NA,once,TRBV11-3,TRBJ1-1,CASSLNSGSDTEAFF,TGTGCCAGCAGCTTGAATTCGGGTTCGGACACTGAAGCTTTCTTT
14,TRBD1,NA,TRBV4-1,TRBJ2-3,CASSQTRGQDTQYF,TGCGCCAGCAGCCAGACGAGGGGGCAAGATACGCAGTATTTT
17,TRBD2,NA,TRBV19,TRBJ2-3,CASSWTSGASSTDTQYF,TGTGCCAGTAGTTGGACTAGCGGGGCTTCTAGCACAGATACGCAGTATTTT
15,TRBD1,NA,TRBV4-1,TRBJ2-1,CASSQDRGGYSEQFF,TGCGCCAGCAGCCAGGACAGGGGGGGCTATAGTGAGCAGTTCTTC
16,TRBD2,NA,TRBV5-1,TRBJ2-2,CASSWTSGANTGELFF,TGCGCCAGCAGCTGGACTAGCGGCGCGAACACCGGGGAGCTGTTTTTT
15,NA,NA,TRBV6-4,TRBJ2-3,CASSFGGQSTDTQYF,TGTGCCAGCAGCTTCGGCGGGCAAAGCACAGATACGCAGTATTTT
13,TRBD1,NA,TRBV7-9,TRBJ1-2,CASSRGQDVRYTF,TGTGCCAGCAGCCGGGGACAGGACGTACGCTACACCTTC
15,NA,NA,TRBV18,TRBJ1-2,CASSPLGGLEYGYTF,TGTGCCAGCTCACCTTTGGGGGGACTCGAGTATGGCTACACCTTC
13,TRBD1,NA,TRBV5-4,TRBJ2-7,CASSGQGFGEQYF,TGTGCCAGCAGCGGACAGGGGTTCGGCGAGCAGTACTTC
14,NA,NA,TRBV28,TRBJ1-5,CAAGEVASNQPQHF,TGTGCCGCCGGAGAGGTCGCTAGCAATCAGCCCCAGCATTTT
15,TRBD2,NA,TRBV10-3,TRBJ2-7,CAIRAREDLTYEQYF,TGTGCCATCCGAGCCCGGGAGGACCTAACCTACGAGCAGTACTTC
13,NA,NA,TRBV21-1,TRBJ1-5,CASSSGGLQPQHF,TGTGCCAGCAGCTCGGGGGGGCTTCAGCCCCAGCATTTT
14,TRBD2,once,TRBV27,TRBJ2-2,CASRLAGNTGELFF,TGTGCCAGTAGACTAGCGGGGAACACCGGGGAGCTGTTTTTT
15,TRBD2,once,TRBV27,TRBJ2-7,CASRSPSGRSYEQYF,TGTGCCAGCAGGTCCCCTAGCGGGAGATCCTACGAGCAGTACTTC
14,NA,once,TRBV5-4,TRBJ2-7,CASSRSSLAHEQYF,TGTGCCAGCAGCCGTAGCTCCTTGGCCCACGAGCAGTACTTC
14,NA,NA,TRBV27,TRBJ1-2,CASSFAGAGQGYTF,TGTGCCAGCAGTTTTGCAGGGGCAGGGCAGGGCTACACCTTC
13,NA,NA,TRBV11-2,TRBJ2-1,CASSLVSAGLGFF,TGTGCCAGCAGCTTAGTAAGTGCGGGTCTGGGGTTCTTC
13,NA,NA,TRBV6-5,TRBJ2-4,CASRPTGTNIQYF,TGTGCCAGCAGACCCACAGGGACGAACATTCAGTACTTC
16,TRBD2,once,TRBV5-1,TRBJ2-2,CASSWAGTSPTGELFF,TGCGCCAGCAGCTGGGCCGGGACTAGCCCCACCGGGGAGCTGTTTTTT
13,NA,NA,TRBV29-1,TRBJ1-5,CSVMGEGDQPQHF,TGCAGCGTTATGGGGGAGGGGGATCAGCCCCAGCATTTT
14,NA,once,TRBV30,TRBJ1-5,CAWSFTTNNQPQHF,TGTGCCTGGAGTTTCACAACCAACAATCAGCCCCAGCATTTT
16,TRBD2,NA,TRBV7-3,TRBJ2-2,CASSLTPLADTGELFF,TGTGCCAGCAGCTTAACTCCACTAGCGGACACCGGGGAGCTGTTTTTT
15,NA,NA,TRBV9,TRBJ2-2,CASSVGFSNTGELFF,TGTGCCAGCAGCGTAGGTTTTAGTAACACCGGGGAGCTGTTTTTT
14,NA,few,TRBV7-9,TRBJ2-1,CASSFLQGGNEQFF,TGTGCCAGCAGCTTTTTACAGGGGGGGAATGAGCAGTTCTTC
14,NA,NA,TRBV30,TRBJ1-2,CAWSSGWLNYGYTF,TGTGCCTGGAGTTCAGGGTGGCTTAACTATGGCTACACCTTC
13,NA,NA,TRBV7-9,TRBJ2-1,CASSLVEVGEQFF,TGTGCCAGCAGCTTAGTGGAGGTCGGGGAGCAGTTCTTC